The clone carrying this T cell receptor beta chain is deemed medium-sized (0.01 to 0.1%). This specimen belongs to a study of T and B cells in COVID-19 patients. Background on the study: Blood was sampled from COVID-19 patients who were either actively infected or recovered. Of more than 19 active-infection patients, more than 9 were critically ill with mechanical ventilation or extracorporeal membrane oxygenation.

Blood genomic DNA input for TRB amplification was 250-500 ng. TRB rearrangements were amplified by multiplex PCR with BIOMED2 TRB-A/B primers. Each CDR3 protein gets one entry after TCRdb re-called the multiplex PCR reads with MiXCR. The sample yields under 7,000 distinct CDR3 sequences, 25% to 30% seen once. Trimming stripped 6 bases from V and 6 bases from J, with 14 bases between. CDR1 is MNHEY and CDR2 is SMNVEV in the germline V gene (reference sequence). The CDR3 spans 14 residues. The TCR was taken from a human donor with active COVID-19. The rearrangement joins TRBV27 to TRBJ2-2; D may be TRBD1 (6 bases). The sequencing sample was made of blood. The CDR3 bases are TGTGCCAGCAGAACACGACAGGCGGCCGGGGAGCTGTTTTTT. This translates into CASRTRQAAGELFF.